This is a list of T cell receptor beta chains from one sample in a study of cytomegalovirus exposure and HLA in healthy donors. Using immunoSEQ multiplex PCR, the repertoire was profiled, and TCRdb retains in-frame clones only, with some absent. The table shows more than 110,000 clones, with over 70% occurring only once. Sample: PBMCs. The receptor set was obtained from a man aged 25 to 40 in good health and CMV-seronegative. CDR3s include the opening cysteine and the closing phenylalanine or tryptophan. Each record gives: CDR3 protein, D gene, V gene. A D gene is named only where the DNA matches it firmly.

CDR3 protein: CASRLTGDEQYF; D gene: TRBD1; V gene: TRBV2
CDR3 protein: CAILSEDTDTQYF; D gene: NA; V gene: TRBV10-3
CDR3 protein: CASSLDWTGRGDTQYF; D gene: NA; V gene: TRBV5-6
CDR3 protein: CASRGGGGLTDTQYF; D gene: NA; V gene: TRBV28
CDR3 protein: CASSFLAREQYF; D gene: NA; V gene: TRBV7-2
CDR3 protein: CASSLAASGAYEQYF; D gene: TRBD2; V gene: TRBV5-4
CDR3 protein: CASSPGHVQTEQYF; D gene: NA; V gene: TRBV5-1
CDR3 protein: CASSSTRASNEQFF; D gene: NA; V gene: TRBV28
CDR3 protein: CASSLVTGGETQYF; D gene: NA; V gene: TRBV7-8
CDR3 protein: CASSYPGQGEKLFF; D gene: TRBD1; V gene: TRBV7-9
CDR3 protein: CAWSAGTGPFTEAFF; D gene: TRBD1; V gene: TRBV30
CDR3 protein: CASSLDQGPIYEQYF; D gene: NA; V gene: TRBV11-2
CDR3 protein: CASSLPQGPQHF; D gene: NA; V gene: TRBV28
CDR3 protein: CASSYSAGTGDYEQYF; D gene: NA; V gene: TRBV6-6
CDR3 protein: CASRDHLWGEETQYF; D gene: NA; V gene: TRBV6-1
CDR3 protein: CASSLISGEQYF; D gene: NA; V gene: TRBV28
CDR3 protein: CAIGTGGYEQYF; D gene: TRBD1; V gene: TRBV6-6
CDR3 protein: CASSWGMRTGGEQYF; D gene: TRBD1; V gene: TRBV7-9
CDR3 protein: CASSVLGSGANVLTF; D gene: NA; V gene: TRBV9
CDR3 protein: CASSLDSGTLNEQFF; D gene: NA; V gene: TRBV5-4
CDR3 protein: CASTLGATNEKLFF; D gene: NA; V gene: TRBV28
CDR3 protein: CASSFEAGGYEQYF; D gene: TRBD2; V gene: TRBV5-1
CDR3 protein: CASSGTSGGRSYNEQFF; D gene: TRBD2; V gene: TRBV27
CDR3 protein: CASSEGGGSYEQYF; D gene: TRBD2; V gene: TRBV6-1
CDR3 protein: CASPVDGGSETQYF; D gene: NA; V gene: TRBV28
CDR3 protein: CASSLGQQETQYF; D gene: NA; V gene: TRBV5-1
CDR3 protein: CASTQGQGATGELFF; D gene: NA; V gene: TRBV19
CDR3 protein: CASSRPPRGAYEQYF; D gene: NA; V gene: TRBV28
CDR3 protein: CASRSWAGGHTGELFF; D gene: TRBD1; V gene: TRBV28
CDR3 protein: CASSTGTGYNEQFF; D gene: TRBD1; V gene: TRBV27
CDR3 protein: CASSLENGRGSYEQYF; D gene: NA; V gene: TRBV11-3
CDR3 protein: CASSYSITGVTQTQYF; D gene: TRBD1; V gene: TRBV6-5
CDR3 protein: CAWRRTGTLISNEKLFF; D gene: TRBD1; V gene: TRBV30
CDR3 protein: CASRKTSGYNEQFF; D gene: TRBD2; V gene: TRBV2
CDR3 protein: CASSYSGVLDTEAFF; D gene: NA; V gene: TRBV6-5
CDR3 protein: CAWSWAGNSPLHF; D gene: NA; V gene: TRBV30
CDR3 protein: CASTRGGLDTGELFF; D gene: TRBD2; V gene: TRBV6-1
CDR3 protein: CASSYPALGAYEQYF; D gene: NA; V gene: TRBV6-6
CDR3 protein: CASSLKTSGTDTQYF; D gene: TRBD2; V gene: TRBV5-1
CDR3 protein: CASSLSAGAAYEQYF; D gene: NA; V gene: TRBV7-9
CDR3 protein: CASSYPRTGAHEGKLFF; D gene: TRBD1; V gene: TRBV7-9
CDR3 protein: CASSQGGGREQFF; D gene: NA; V gene: TRBV4-1
CDR3 protein: CASREWGGDTEAFF; D gene: NA; V gene: TRBV6-1
CDR3 protein: CASSYIQGGASEAFF; D gene: NA; V gene: TRBV28
CDR3 protein: CASRPGTNYGYTF; D gene: NA; V gene: TRBV6-6
CDR3 protein: CASSGTSGRKRTDTQYF; D gene: TRBD2; V gene: TRBV5-1
CDR3 protein: CASRGGRAQPQHF; D gene: NA; V gene: TRBV21-1
CDR3 protein: CASSPANSGANGLTF; D gene: NA; V gene: TRBV6-6
CDR3 protein: CASSSHRILSGNTIYF; D gene: NA; V gene: TRBV7-9
CDR3 protein: CASSAGTGGSYGYTF; D gene: TRBD1; V gene: TRBV2
CDR3 protein: CASSFSGGTADTQYF; D gene: TRBD2; V gene: TRBV5-4
CDR3 protein: CASSSTSGSSYNEQFF; D gene: TRBD2; V gene: TRBV9
CDR3 protein: CASSSGQGTEAFF; D gene: TRBD1; V gene: TRBV11-3
CDR3 protein: CASSQKREGTDTQYF; D gene: TRBD2; V gene: TRBV18
CDR3 protein: CASSEAAYNEQFF; D gene: NA; V gene: TRBV19
CDR3 protein: CASSSGGEQYF; D gene: NA; V gene: TRBV7-3
CDR3 protein: CAISERTGTSYEQYF; D gene: TRBD1; V gene: TRBV10-3
CDR3 protein: CASSEGTGNQPQHF; D gene: TRBD1; V gene: TRBV5-1
CDR3 protein: CASSFTAPSYEQYF; D gene: NA; V gene: TRBV11-2
CDR3 protein: CASSPTGTPQYF; D gene: NA; V gene: TRBV7-9